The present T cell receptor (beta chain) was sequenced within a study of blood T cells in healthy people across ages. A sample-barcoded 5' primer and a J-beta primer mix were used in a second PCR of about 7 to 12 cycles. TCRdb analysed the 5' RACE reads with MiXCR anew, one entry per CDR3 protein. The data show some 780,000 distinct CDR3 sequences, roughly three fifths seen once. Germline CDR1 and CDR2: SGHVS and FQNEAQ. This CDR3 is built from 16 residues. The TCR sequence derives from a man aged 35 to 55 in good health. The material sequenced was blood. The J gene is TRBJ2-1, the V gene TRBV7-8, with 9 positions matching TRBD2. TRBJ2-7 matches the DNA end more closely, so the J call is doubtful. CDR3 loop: CASSLGGSGSYNEQYF. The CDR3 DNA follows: TGTGCCAGCAGCTTAGGGGGTAGCGGGAGCTACAATGAGCAGTACTTC.